This T cell receptor (beta chain) appears in the sequencing data of a study of control samples from healthy donors and cancer patients. V gave up 4 bases and J gave up 2 bases; unmatched junction bases: 8. Per the germline V gene, CDR1 is SGHRS and CDR2 is YFSETQ. The CDR3 sequence is 16 residues long. Profiling relied on immunoSEQ multiplex PCR, and the TCRdb table lists in-frame clones only, not all of them. The repertoire holds 84,000 or so clones, with about nine tenths as singletons. This clonotype was sampled from a man between 50 and 59 years old in good health. Sequencing was carried out using blood. J is TRBJ2-5 and V is TRBV5-1, with TRBD1 identical over 10 bases. CDR3 protein: CASSLGTGVNQETQYF. The CDR3 DNA follows: TGCGCCAGCAGCCTAGGGACAGGGGTGAATCAAGAGACCCAGTACTTC. Full variable domain (rest looked up from reference TRBV5-1 and TRBJ2-5): KAGVTQTPRYLIKTRGQQVTLSCSPISGHRSVSWYQQTPGQGLQFLFEYFSETQRNKGNFPGRFSGRQFSNSRSEMNVSTLELGDSALYLCASSLGTGVNQETQYFGPGTRLLVL.